Each of the 27 T cell receptor beta chains below was sequenced from the same sample in a study of blood T cell repertoires in COVID-19. Repertoires were generated with immunoSEQ multiplex PCR, while TCRdb's copy carries only in-frame clones and drops some. The sample shows some 93,000 clones, 85% to 90% of them seen only once. Specimen: peripheral blood. The receptors originated from a man between 60 and 75 years old with acute or convalescent COVID-19.

The CDR3 DNA follows: TGTGCCAGCAGCCCGAGACAGGGGGAATACAATGAGCAGTTCTTC. This encodes CASSPRQGEYNEQFF. The chain uses TRBV11-3 and TRBJ2-1; 9 nucleotides line up with TRBD1. V gave up 5 bases and J gave up 4 bases; unmatched junction bases: 6. The germline V gene encodes CDR1 SGHNT and CDR2 YENEEA. This CDR3 spans 15 amino acids.

This rearrangement joins TRBV2 to TRBJ2-3, with TRBD2 matching 10 bases. Germline assignment: CDR1 SNHLY and CDR2 FYNNEI. There are 15 residues in the CDR3. The V and J ends lost 5 bases and 0 bases, in that order; junction bases with no gene match: 2. The CDR3 region is CASSWTSGSTDTQYF. The CDR3 DNA follows: TGTGCCAGCAGTTGGACTAGCGGAAGCACAGATACGCAGTATTTT. The full variable domain, completed using reference TRBV2 and TRBJ2-3, is EPEVTQTPSHQVTQMGQEVILRCVPISNHLYFYWYRQILGQKVEFLVSFYNNEISEKSEIFDDQFSVERPDGSNFTLKIRSTKLEDSAMYFCASSWTSGSTDTQYFGPGTRLTVL.

This clone is a singleton in its sample. The chain employs TRBV6-2 or TRBV6-3 and TRBJ1-5; TRBD1 aligns across 8 bases. V was pared by 3 bases and J by 7 bases, with 5 bases of the junction left unmatched. Germline V gene lookup returns CDR1 MNHEY and CDR2 SVGEGT. This CDR3 contains 14 residues. This CDR3 is CASSYAGGGQPQHF. As DNA, the CDR3 is TGTGCCAGCAGTTATGCAGGGGGCGGCCAGCCCCAGCATTTT.

This clone has a single count. The gene calls are TRBV10-3 and TRBJ2-1, with 11 bases fitting TRBD2. Germline CDR1 ENHRY, CDR2 SYGVKD. The CDR3 has 15 amino acids. Germline trimming cut 7 bases from V and 8 bases from J; bases unmatched to any gene: 10. The CDR3 DNA reads TGTGCCATCACCCTTGGGACTAGCGGAGACGATGAGCAGTTCTTC. As protein: CAITLGTSGDDEQFF.

V gene TRBV12-3 or TRBV12-4 combines with J gene TRBJ1-1; a possible D gene is TRBD1 (5 bases). V was cut by 2 bases and J by 6 bases, with 10 bases left in between. The CDR3 runs 13 residues. CDR3 region: CASSLLRVSEAFF. The CDR3 coding sequence is TGTGCCAGCAGTTTACTCAGGGTATCTGAAGCTTTCTTT.

DNA of the CDR3: TGCGCCAGCAGCTTGGAGGCGGGGAAGGCGGGCGAGCAGTACTTC. It translates to CASSLEAGKAGEQYF. The chain couples TRBV5-1 to TRBJ2-7; TRBD2 is a possible D gene (6 bases). Per the germline V gene, CDR1 is SGHRS and CDR2 is YFSETQ. The CDR3 has 15 residues. V was cut by 0 bases and J by 6 bases, with 16 bases left in between. Using reference TRBV5-1 and TRBJ2-7 for the parts outside the CDR3, the full variable domain is KAGVTQTPRYLIKTRGQQVTLSCSPISGHRSVSWYQQTPGQGLQFLFEYFSETQRNKGNFPGRFSGRQFSNSRSEMNVSTLELGDSALYLCASSLEAGKAGEQYFGPGTRLTVT.

The chain links TRBV7-8 to TRBJ1-4; 12 bases fit TRBD1. CDR1 is SGHVS and CDR2 is FQNEAQ in the germline V gene. There are 18 residues in the CDR3. V gave up 3 bases and J gave up 8 bases; unmatched junction bases: 13. The CDR3 protein is CASSLAGTGGPGGEKLFF. As DNA, the CDR3 is TGTGCCAGCAGCTTGGCCGGGACAGGGGGCCCGGGGGGAGAAAAACTGTTTTTT.

This chain uses TRBV5-5 with TRBJ1-1; 7 bases agree with TRBD1. There are 14 residues in the CDR3. Trimming at V came to 2 bases and at J to 4 bases, leaving 5 bases not matched to a gene. CDR1 is SGHKS and CDR2 is YYEKEE in the germline V gene (reference sequence). The CDR3 DNA reads as TGTGCCAGCAGCTTTTACCAGGGGGGCACTGAAGCTTTCTTT. The encoded protein is CASSFYQGGTEAFF.

The chain combines TRBV30 with TRBJ2-3; no clear D. Germline V gene data show CDR1 as GTSNPN and CDR2 as SVGIG (reference sequence). V lost 4 bases and J 7 bases, leaving 9 bases between the germline ends. This CDR3 has 11 amino acids. CDR3 bases: TGTGCCTGGATGGCCTCCTATACGCAGTATTTT. Protein: CAWMASYTQYF.

The chain uses TRBV29-1 and TRBJ1-2, with D tentatively TRBD1 (6 bases). V lost 6 bases and J lost 7, with 21 bases in between. Germline loops: CDR1 SQVTM, CDR2 ANQGSEA. CDR3 length: 14 residues. CDR3 nucleotide sequence: TGCAGCGTCGTTACAGGGCTACGGGGCCCTGGCTACACCTTC. Translated, it gives CSVVTGLRGPGYTF.

The chain employs TRBV7-2 and TRBJ2-5; 9 bases match TRBD1. The CDR3 runs to 14 residues. After removal of 8 bases from V and 4 bases from J, the junction contained 8 bases not matched to a gene. From germline, CDR1 is SGHTA and CDR2 FQGNSA. This CDR3 reads CASGKTGGAETQYF. DNA of the CDR3: TGTGCCAGCGGGAAGACAGGGGGGGCAGAGACCCAGTACTTC.

The gene calls are TRBV27 and TRBJ2-7, with 9 bases aligning to TRBD1. The CDR3 is 15 amino acids. Trimming cost V 5 bases and J 2 bases; bases outside gene matches: 7. Germline V CDR1 and CDR2: MNHEY, SMNVEV (reference sequence). CDR3 DNA sequence: TGTGCCAGCAGTAGGGGAACAGGGGGCACCTACGAGCAGTACTTC. Amino acids: CASSRGTGGTYEQYF.

The chain recombines TRBV29-1 with TRBJ2-1; the D is unclear. Trimming took off 7 bases at V and 10 bases at J, with 17 bases between the two ends. Germline CDR1 and CDR2: SQVTM and ANQGSEA. CDR3 length: 12 amino acids. The CDR3 spells CSAETTWIEQFF. Here the CDR3 DNA reads TGCAGCGCCGAAACTACTTGGATCGAGCAGTTCTTC.

This chain uses TRBV9 with TRBJ2-5; D possibly corresponds to TRBD1 (6 bases). The ends were cut back, 0 bases at V and 9 bases at J, with 12 bases in the middle. CDR3 length equals 13 residues. In germline, CDR1 is SGDLS, CDR2 YYNGEE. CDR3 coding DNA: TGTGCCAGCAGCGTAGACCCATCAGGGGCCCAGTACTTC. It yields the protein CASSVDPSGAQYF.

The V call is TRBV6-5, the J call TRBJ2-1; TRBD1 agrees at 10 bases. Germline V gene lookup returns CDR1 MNHEY and CDR2 SVGAGI. With V trimmed by 2 bases and J by 3 bases, 4 bases remained unmatched. This CDR3 has 16 amino acids. The CDR3: CASSYTGQGNYNEQFF. CDR3 in DNA: TGTGCCAGCAGTTACACGGGACAGGGGAACTACAATGAGCAGTTCTTC.

The chain carries TRBV4-2 and TRBJ2-1; TRBD2 matches 7 bases. J was trimmed by 0 bases and V by 1 base; bases with no gene match: 3. The CDR3 totals 16 residues. Germline V gene data show CDR1 as LGHNA and CDR2 as YNFKEQ. CDR3 DNA sequence: TGTGCCAGCAGCCAAGCGCGCGGGAGCTCCTACAATGAGCAGTTCTTC. This encodes CASSQARGSSYNEQFF.

This clone was observed many times. This chain links TRBV4-1 with TRBJ1-1; 8 nucleotides match TRBD1. With 2 bases clipped from V and 4 bases from J, the junction kept 6 bases outside the gene matches. CDR3 length: 15 amino acids. In germline, CDR1 is MGHRA, CDR2 YSYEKL. The CDR3, as DNA: TGCGCCAGCAGCCAATCACGGACAGGGACCACTGAAGCTTTCTTT. Residues: CASSQSRTGTTEAFF.

This clone was seen a single time. The chain joins TRBV7-6 to TRBJ2-1; possible D gene TRBD2, 6 bases. V dropped 1 base and J dropped 4 bases, with 14 bases sitting between them. The V gene's germline CDR1 is SGHVS and CDR2 FNYEAQ. The CDR3 covers 16 residues. The CDR3 spells CASSLVRGLAYNEQFF. The DNA of the CDR3 is TGTGCCAGCAGCTTAGTTCGGGGGTTAGCATACAATGAGCAGTTCTTC. Looking up the rest from reference TRBV7-6 and TRBJ2-1 gives the full variable domain: GAGVSQSPRYKVTKRGQDVALRCDPISGHVSLYWYRQALGQGPEFLTYFNYEAQQDKSGLPNDRFSAERPEGSISTLTIQRTEQRDSAMYRCASSLVRGLAYNEQFFGPGTRLTVL.

Notes on this clone: The same CDR3 arises from other DNA sequences in this sample as well. The gene calls are TRBV5-1 and TRBJ2-1; no clear D gene. Germline values: CDR1 SGHRS, CDR2 YFSETQ. The CDR3 consists of 11 residues. The V end lost 4 bases, the J end lost 7 bases, and 6 bases lay between the germline ends. CDR3 nucleotide sequence: TGCGCCAGCAGCCCAAATAATGAGCAGTTCTTC. Protein sequence: CASSPNNEQFF.

The chain joins TRBV30 to TRBJ2-7, with D maybe TRBD2 (6 bases). Germline lookup yields CDR1 GTSNPN and CDR2 SVGIG (reference sequence). With 7 bases removed from V and 3 bases from J, the gap between germline ends came to 16 bases. The length of the CDR3 is 13 residues. The CDR3 DNA reads TGTGCCTTTGGGGGGAGCGGTGGCTACGAGCAGTACTTC. Protein sequence: CAFGGSGGYEQYF.

The chain has TRBV7-3 and TRBJ2-2; 8 positions agree with TRBD1. V gave up 1 base and J gave up 4 bases; unmatched junction bases: 8. Germline V gene lookup returns CDR1 SGHTA and CDR2 FQGTGA. This CDR3 has 17 residues. DNA of the CDR3: TGTGCCAGCAGCTTAAATTCGAACAGGGGGGTCACCGGGGAGCTGTTTTTT. Protein sequence: CASSLNSNRGVTGELFF.

This chain joins TRBV5-1 and TRBJ1-1, with D possibly TRBD1 on 5 matching bases. V shed 1 base and J shed 3 bases, with 16 bases lying between them. Germline CDR1 and CDR2: SGHRS and YFSETQ. This CDR3 contains 16 residues. The CDR3 nucleotides are TGCGCCAGCAGCTTGAATAGTGGGGGGTTGGACACTGAAGCTTTCTTT. Its translation is CASSLNSGGLDTEAFF.

The chain joins TRBV18 to TRBJ2-1; 8 positions agree with TRBD2. Germline loops: CDR1 KGHSH, CDR2 LQKENI. J gave up 0 bases and V 0 bases, and 10 bases lay outside the gene matches. CDR3 length: 19 amino acids. The chain's CDR3 is CASSPPTTQRGSSYNEQFF. CDR3 bases: TGTGCCAGCTCACCACCCACAACCCAGCGGGGGAGCTCCTACAATGAGCAGTTCTTC.

The chain combines TRBV6-2 or TRBV6-3 with TRBJ1-6; 7 bases align to TRBD1. The germline V gene has CDR1 MNHEY and CDR2 SVGEGT. J lost 6 bases, V lost 6 bases, and 2 bases had no gene match. The CDR3 extends over 13 amino acids. The CDR3 nucleotides are TGTGCCAGCAGCTGGGACAGTAATTCACCCCTCCACTTT. It translates to CASSWDSNSPLHF.

V is TRBV5-5 and J is TRBJ1-1; TRBD1 agrees at 10 bases. The CDR3 extends over 15 amino acids. Germline CDR1 and CDR2: SGHKS and YYEKEE (reference sequence). V was clipped by 5 bases and J by 5 bases; unmatched bases: 9. CDR3 nucleotide sequence: TGTGCCAGCAGTCCTACAGACAGGGGGCTGACTGAAGCTTTCTTT. Translated, it gives CASSPTDRGLTEAFF.

This chain links TRBV5-4 with TRBJ2-7; D remains unclear. Trimming removed 0 bases from V and 3 bases from J, with 10 bases in between. This CDR3 comprises 14 residues. CDR1 is SGHNT and CDR2 is YYREEE in the germline V gene (reference sequence). In DNA, the CDR3 is TGTGCCAGCAGCTTGGGTCCTCTTCGCTACGAGCAGTACTTC. Its translation is CASSLGPLRYEQYF. Based on the CDR3 plus reference TRBV5-4 and TRBJ2-7, the full variable domain is ETGVTQSPTHLIKTRGQQVTLRCSSQSGHNTVSWYQQALGQGPQFIFQYYREEENGRGNFPPRFSGLQFPNYSSELNVNALELDDSALYLCASSLGPLRYEQYFGPGTRLTVT.

The sample holds a few counts of this clone. This chain uses TRBV19 with TRBJ1-6; D not certain. Per germline, CDR1 LNHDA and CDR2 SQIVND (reference sequence). CDR3 length: 14 residues. V was pared by 8 bases and J by 11 bases, with 19 bases between. The CDR3, as DNA: TGTGCCAGTTCCTCGTCGGAGGGTCGCGCACCCCTCCACTTT. As protein: CASSSSEGRAPLHF.